This T cell receptor (beta chain) emerged from a study of identical twins. Notes on the study in general: For monozygotic twins, models underestimated out-of-frame TCR alpha sharing.

This clonotype was seen repeatedly, ten times or more. Antigen unknown. MiXCR, applied by TCRdb to the 5' RACE reads, yields one record per CDR3 protein. The table includes hundreds of thousands of distinct CDR3 sequences, 6% to 6.5% detected once. The source material was naive T cells sorted from blood. This TCR was sampled from a man between 18 and 29 years old in good health.

The CDR3 loop reads CSVEGGWGTTYNEQFF. In DNA form, the CDR3 reads TGCAGCGTTGAAGGGGGTTGGGGGACAACCTACAATGAGCAGTTCTTC. The chain joins TRBV29-1 to TRBJ2-1, with D perhaps matching TRBD1 (6 bases). Germline V gives CDR1 SQVTM, CDR2 ANQGSEA. Trimming took 1 base from V and 2 from J, leaving 15 bases between them. CDR3 size: 16 residues.